Listed below are T cell receptor beta chains from one sample, sequenced in a study of post-analysis software for immune sequencing data. Via MiXCR, TCRdb re-called the PCR reads, giving one row per CDR3 protein. The top ten clones hold less than 6% of a sample with about 540,000 distinct CDR3 sequences, approximately 31% of them seen once. Sequences were obtained from blood. These receptors all come from a girl aged 2 to 17 with multiple sclerosis. The CDR3 runs from the conserved cysteine through the conserved F or W. Each record gives: CDR3 DNA, CDR3 protein, J gene, clone size, V gene, D gene. D genes are given only for firm matches. Only part of the rows carry a size: once, few, many, or a class if the clone is expanded.

TGCAGCGTTGGGAGAACCGGGGAGCTGTTTTTT CSVGRTGELFF TRBJ2-2 few TRBV29-1 NA
TGTGCCAGCAGCTTCGGGGGGCACGGCTATGGCTACACCTTC CASSFGGHGYGYTF TRBJ1-2 NA TRBV11-1 NA
TGCGCCAGCAGCCCACGGACGGCGAACACTGAAGCTTTCTTT CASSPRTANTEAFF TRBJ1-1 NA TRBV5-1 NA
TGTGCCAGCAGTGACTTGGGGGGTAGCACAGATACGCAGTATTTT CASSDLGGSTDTQYF TRBJ2-3 few TRBV2 NA
TGTGCCAGCAGCCATTTGGGGGCCGGGGAGCAGTTCTTC CASSHLGAGEQFF TRBJ2-1 NA TRBV3-1 NA
TGTGCCAGCAGCCGTAGCGAGACCCAGTACTTC CASSRSETQYF TRBJ2-5 many TRBV28 NA
TGTGCCAGCAGTTACGGGGGGAGAGGCACAGATACGCAGTATTTT CASSYGGRGTDTQYF TRBJ2-3 NA TRBV6-5 NA
TGCGCCAGCAGCTTGGTCAAGGGGTCTAGCACAGATACGCAGTATTTT CASSLVKGSSTDTQYF TRBJ2-3 few TRBV5-1 NA
TGTGCCAGCAGGGCTAGCGGTCAAGAGACCCAGTACTTC CASRASGQETQYF TRBJ2-5 few TRBV3-1 TRBD2
TGCAGCGTTGATTGGGAAGGGACAGATACGCAGTATTTT CSVDWEGTDTQYF TRBJ2-3 few TRBV29-1 NA
TGCAGTTCATATTCCGGGACTAGCGGGGGGAGCACAGATACGCAGTATTTT CSSYSGTSGGSTDTQYF TRBJ2-3 few TRBV20-1 TRBD2
TGCAGCGTTGGGGAACAGGGGGCCTACACTGAAGCTTTCTTT CSVGEQGAYTEAFF TRBJ1-1 few TRBV29-1 TRBD1
TGCAGTGCCAGGTTGACTTTTCCTAGCACAGATACGCAGTATTTT CSARLTFPSTDTQYF TRBJ2-3 NA TRBV20-1 NA
TGTGCCAGCAGCTTAGCTACGCCCAATGAGCAGTACTTC CASSLATPNEQYF TRBJ2-5 few TRBV7-2 NA
TGTGCCACCAGTGATTTAACTGGGAATCAGCCCCAGCATTTT CATSDLTGNQPQHF TRBJ1-5 NA TRBV24-1 NA
TGTGCCAGCAGAGACAACTACGAGCAGTACTTC CASRDNYEQYF TRBJ2-7 NA TRBV12-3/TRBV12-4 NA
TGTGCCAGCGGCCGGGACACCCTAGATACGCAGTATTTT CASGRDTLDTQYF TRBJ2-3 NA TRBV2 NA
TGCAGTGCCCTTGGGGAGGGGAGCACAGATACGCAGTATTTT CSALGEGSTDTQYF TRBJ2-3 few TRBV20-1 TRBD2
TGTGCCAGCAGCCCCCTAGCGTCGGAGACCCAGTACTTC CASSPLASETQYF TRBJ2-5 NA TRBV7-9 NA
TGCGCCAGCAGCTTAAGGCAGGGGCGGAAGGATCAGCCCCAGCATTTT CASSLRQGRKDQPQHF TRBJ1-5 NA TRBV4-1 NA
TGTGCCAGCAAACTGGGGGGGACCCAGTACTTC CASKLGGTQYF TRBJ2-5 NA TRBV12-3/TRBV12-4 NA
TGTGCCAGCAGCGATTTAGGGGGCGCCTACAATGAGCAGTTCTTC CASSDLGGAYNEQFF TRBJ2-1 NA TRBV12-3/TRBV12-4 TRBD1
TGCAGTGCCCGCGGGGGGGCAGGAGAGCAGTTCTTC CSARGGAGEQFF TRBJ2-1 few TRBV20-1 TRBD2
TGCAGCGTTAAAGGGACAGGGGGTAGCGAGCAGTACTTC CSVKGTGGSEQYF TRBJ2-7 NA TRBV29-1 TRBD1
TGTGCCAGCAGTGAAAGCTGGTGGGACACCTCCAACTTTTATCAGCCCCAGCATTTT CASSESWWDTSNFYQPQHF TRBJ1-5 once TRBV6-1 NA
TGTGCCAGCAGCTTTGTAGGGATTGCCTACAATGAGCAGTTCTTC CASSFVGIAYNEQFF TRBJ2-1 NA TRBV7-9 NA
TGTGCCAGCAGCTCGACAGGGGGCTCTGGAGATACGCAGTATTTT CASSSTGGSGDTQYF TRBJ2-3 NA TRBV11-2 TRBD1
TGCAGTGCCAAGACTAGAGCCCGTGTAGAACAACAAGAGACCCAGTACTTC CSAKTRARVEQQETQYF TRBJ2-5 few TRBV20-1 NA
TGCAGTGCTAGAGCTGGACGCGGCTACGAGCAGTACTTC CSARAGRGYEQYF TRBJ2-7 NA TRBV20-1 NA
TGTGCCTGGAGTGTGTCCAGCGGGGGGAACAATGAGCAGTTCTTC CAWSVSSGGNNEQFF TRBJ2-1 NA TRBV30 TRBD2
TGTGCCAGCAGCGCAGGGCGCGCGATGAACACTGAAGCTTTCTTT CASSAGRAMNTEAFF TRBJ1-1 few TRBV9 NA
TGTGCCAGCAGCCCCCTTACGGGTAATGAAAAACTGTTTTTT CASSPLTGNEKLFF TRBJ1-4 NA TRBV7-8 NA
TGCAGCGTTGCGGGACAGGACAATGAAAAACTGTTTTTT CSVAGQDNEKLFF TRBJ1-4 NA TRBV29-1 TRBD1
TGCGCCAGCAGCTTGGTATTTCGAGGTCGGCAGGGGATTGCCTACGAGCAGTACTTC CASSLVFRGRQGIAYEQYF TRBJ2-7 NA TRBV5-1 NA
TGTGCCACCAGCAGAGTCGGAGATGAGCAGTTCTTC CATSRVGDEQFF TRBJ2-1 few TRBV15 NA
TGTGCCAGCAGCAAAAACCCGGGACAGATCTCCTACGAGCAGTACTTC CASSKNPGQISYEQYF TRBJ2-7 NA TRBV9 TRBD1
TGCAGTGCTGGCCCCGGCGGGGGGGAGAAAGAGACCCAGTACTTC CSAGPGGGEKETQYF TRBJ2-5 NA TRBV20-1 TRBD2
TGCGCCAGCAGCTTGGGTTCAGCCTTGGGAGAGACCCAGTACTTC CASSLGSALGETQYF TRBJ2-5 NA TRBV5-1 NA
TGTGCCAGCAGCTTAGAGGGGACAGGGTTCTACGAGCAGTACTTC CASSLEGTGFYEQYF TRBJ2-7 NA TRBV7-9 TRBD1
TGTGCCAGCAGTTACGAGGGCGACTATGGCTACACCTTC CASSYEGDYGYTF TRBJ1-2 NA TRBV6-2/TRBV6-3 NA
TGTGCCAGCAGCTGGACAGGGGGATTGCCTGAAGCTTTCTTT CASSWTGGLPEAFF TRBJ1-1 few TRBV5-6 TRBD1
TGTGCCAGCAGTTTAAACAGGGCGGGCAATGAGCAGTTCTTC CASSLNRAGNEQFF TRBJ2-1 NA TRBV12-3/TRBV12-4 NA
TGTGCTAGTGGTTTGACCGCCCAGGGGGAAGGCTACACCTTC CASGLTAQGEGYTF TRBJ1-2 few TRBV12-5 TRBD1
TGTGCCAGCAGTTACGAAATGAGACAGGGGGTTCTTCCGTCCTACGAGCAGTACTTC CASSYEMRQGVLPSYEQYF TRBJ2-7 few TRBV6-5 TRBD1
TGCGCCAGCAGTGTCCGGGGTTGGGGAAATGAGCAGTTCTTC CASSVRGWGNEQFF TRBJ2-1 NA TRBV10-1 NA
TGTGCCAGCAGAAAAGACCAGGGGGCGTTCAGTGAAGCTTTCTTT CASRKDQGAFSEAFF TRBJ1-1 NA TRBV6-1 TRBD1
TGCAGCGTTGCAGATGGGGGGTCCTACGAGCAGTACTTC CSVADGGSYEQYF TRBJ2-7 NA TRBV29-1 NA
TGTGCCAGCAGCCGTACTGACAGGGGGCCATCTTATGGCTACACCTTC CASSRTDRGPSYGYTF TRBJ1-2 NA TRBV6-5 TRBD1
TGCAGTGCGGGTCAGGTGGTCCAAGAGACCCAGTACTTC CSAGQVVQETQYF TRBJ2-5 NA TRBV20-1 NA
TGCGCCAGCAGCGGCGGGAGCAATGAGCAGTTCTTC CASSGGSNEQFF TRBJ2-1 NA TRBV5-1 TRBD2
TGTGCCAGCTCACCAGTCCGGGATACGCAGTATTTT CASSPVRDTQYF TRBJ2-3 few TRBV18 NA
TGTGCCAGCAGCTCGGAGGGCGGACGACCTAGCACAGATACGCAGTATTTT CASSSEGGRPSTDTQYF TRBJ2-3 few TRBV5-6 NA
TGTGCCAGCATTGAACTAGCAAGGGGAGAGACCCAGTACTTC CASIELARGETQYF TRBJ2-5 NA TRBV2 NA
TGCAGCGTTGGATTTGTGCCCACCGGGGAGCTGTTTTTT CSVGFVPTGELFF TRBJ2-2 NA TRBV29-1 NA